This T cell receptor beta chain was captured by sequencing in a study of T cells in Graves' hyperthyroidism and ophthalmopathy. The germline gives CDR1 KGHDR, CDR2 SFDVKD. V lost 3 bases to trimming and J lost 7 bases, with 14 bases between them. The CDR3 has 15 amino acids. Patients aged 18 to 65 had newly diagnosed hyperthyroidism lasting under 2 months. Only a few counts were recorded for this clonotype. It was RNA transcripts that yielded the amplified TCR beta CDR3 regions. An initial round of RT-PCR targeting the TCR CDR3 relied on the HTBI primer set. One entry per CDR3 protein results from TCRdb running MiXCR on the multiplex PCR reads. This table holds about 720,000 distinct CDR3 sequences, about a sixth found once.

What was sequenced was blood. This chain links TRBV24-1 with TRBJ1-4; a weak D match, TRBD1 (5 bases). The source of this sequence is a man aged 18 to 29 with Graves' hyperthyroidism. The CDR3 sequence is CATSDHRKGTEKLFF. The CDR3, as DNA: TGTGCCACCAGTGATCACAGGAAAGGAACTGAAAAACTGTTTTTT.